This entry lists 28 T cell receptor beta chains sequenced from one sample in a study of CD8+ T cells in alopecia areata. Treatment indicated: oral pan-JAK inhibitor, 5-10 mg twice daily. Investigators isolated RNA and reverse transcribed it into cDNA to act as the sequencing template. This table comes from immunoSEQ multiplex PCR, and its TCRdb copy is limited to in-frame clones, with some not included. In the table there are 200,000 or so clones, more than 30% of which are singletons. Sequenced material: CD4+ T cells sorted from blood, taken at week 34, from a patient treated with tofacitinib. The receptor set was obtained from a human donor with alopecia areata.

The V and J genes are TRBV2 and TRBJ2-3; weak D call: TRBD2 (6 bases). Germline V CDR1 and CDR2: SNHLY, FYNNEI. Between the trimmed V and J ends, which lost 6 bases and 5 bases, there was a span of 27 bases. The CDR3 is 18 residues long. For the CDR3, the DNA is TGTGCCAGCAGCGCTCACCTGACTAGACTTCTATCGTTAGATACGCAGTATTTT. It encodes CASSAHLTRLLSLDTQYF. The full variable domain, completed using reference TRBV2 and TRBJ2-3, is EPEVTQTPSHQVTQMGQEVILRCVPISNHLYFYWYRQILGQKVEFLVSFYNNEISEKSEIFDDQFSVERPDGSNFTLKIRSTKLEDSAMYFCASSAHLTRLLSLDTQYFGPGTRLTVL.

The chain carries TRBV5-1 and TRBJ2-3, with 11 bases matching TRBD2. CDR1 SGHRS and CDR2 YFSETQ come from the germline V gene. The V and J ends lost 0 bases and 4 bases, in that order; junction bases with no gene match: 7. The CDR3 sequence is 17 residues long. The CDR3 sequence is CASSLEGTSGRADTQYF. CDR3 bases: TGCGCCAGCAGCTTGGAGGGTACTAGCGGGAGAGCAGATACGCAGTATTTT.

This chain connects TRBV7-8 to TRBJ1-2; D not resolved. Per the germline V gene, CDR1 is SGHVS and CDR2 is FQNEAQ. The CDR3 sequence is 14 residues long. Trimming took 1 base from V and 3 from J, leaving 9 bases between them. The CDR3, as DNA: TGTGCCAGCAGCTTAGGAGGGAATGACTATGGCTACACCTTC. Amino acid sequence: CASSLGGNDYGYTF.

The chain uses TRBV5-4 and TRBJ1-1; D unresolved. Germline loops: CDR1 SGHNT, CDR2 YYREEE (reference sequence). Trimming cost V 4 bases and J 1 base, with 11 bases left between them. CDR3 length: 14 residues. As DNA, the CDR3 is TGTGCCAGCAGCAACCCTCGGGGGAACACTGAAGCTTTCTTT. Encoded protein: CASSNPRGNTEAFF.

This clone was observed a few times. This chain uses TRBV19 with TRBJ1-2; D remains ambiguous. Trimming took 3 bases from V and 2 from J, leaving 13 bases between them. CDR1 is LNHDA and CDR2 is SQIVND in the germline V gene (reference sequence). The CDR3 consists of 15 residues. The CDR3 nucleotides are TGTGCCAGTAGTATGGTTGGTAATGGGAACTATGGCTACACCTTC. This codes for CASSMVGNGNYGYTF.

The rearrangement links TRBV5-6 to TRBJ2-1, with D uncertain. V was shortened by 3 bases and J by 2 bases, with 0 bases between the two germline ends. Germline assignment: CDR1 SGHDT and CDR2 YYEEEE. The length of the CDR3 is 11 residues. CDR3 in DNA: TGTGCCAGCAGCTCCTACAATGAGCAGTTCTTC. It specifies CASSSYNEQFF. Complete variable domain (other parts from reference TRBV5-6 and TRBJ2-1): DAGVTQSPTHLIKTRGQQVTLRCSPKSGHDTVSWYQQALGQGPQFIFQYYEEEERQRGNFPDRFSGHQFPNYSSELNVNALLLGDSALYLCASSSYNEQFFGPGTRLTVL.

The rearrangement uses TRBV25-1 and TRBJ1-1; no clear D. The CDR3 is 14 residues long. V was clipped by 5 bases and J by 6 bases, with 16 bases between them. Germline-derived CDR1 and CDR2 are MGHDK and SYGVNS. As DNA, the CDR3 is TGTGCCAGCAGTTCTCTGCCTGGTGCCCCTGAAGCTTTCTTT. It specifies CASSSLPGAPEAFF.

The chain links TRBV14 to TRBJ2-3; 9 bases are shared with TRBD2. Germline CDR1 reads SGHDN; CDR2 reads FVKESK. The CDR3 is 16 residues long. V shed 1 base, J shed 0 bases, and the junction held 2 bases outside the gene matches. The CDR3, as DNA: TGTGCCAGCAGCCAAGTAGCGGGGGCGAGCACAGATACGCAGTATTTT. Protein product: CASSQVAGASTDTQYF.

This chain joins TRBV5-1 and TRBJ2-3, with D possibly being TRBD1 (6 bases). The length of the CDR3 is 16 residues. Trimming removed 2 bases from V and 0 bases from J, with 13 bases in between. Germline-derived CDR1 and CDR2 are SGHRS and YFSETQ. CDR3 in DNA: TGCGCCAGCAGCTTCGACTTGCAGGGGAGCACAGATACGCAGTATTTT. Translating gives CASSFDLQGSTDTQYF.

The chain joins TRBV27 to TRBJ1-5; possible D gene TRBD1, 6 bases. Germline V gene sequence: CDR1 MNHEY, CDR2 SMNVEV (reference sequence). V shed 2 bases and J shed 3 bases, with 17 bases lying between them. CDR3 length: 17 residues. The CDR3 spells CASSLPSRWGLNQPQHF. In DNA, the CDR3 is TGTGCCAGCAGTTTACCCTCCCGATGGGGGCTCAATCAGCCCCAGCATTTT.

The chain couples TRBV20-1 to TRBJ2-1; D gene unclear. Germline lookup yields CDR1 DFQATT and CDR2 SNEGSKA (reference sequence). V lost 5 bases and J lost 8, with 7 bases in between. The CDR3 is 10 amino acids. The chain's CDR3 is CSAGQDEQFF. The CDR3 DNA follows: TGCAGTGCTGGTCAGGATGAGCAGTTCTTC.

V usage is TRBV5-6 and J usage is TRBJ1-2; TRBD1 is a possible D gene (6 bases). The germline CDR1 and CDR2 sequences are SGHDT and YYEEEE. This CDR3 region has 16 residues. V lost 0 bases, J lost 3 bases, and 15 bases lay in between. The CDR3 coding sequence is TGTGCCAGCAGCTTGGGCAAACAGGGTAGAGACTATGGCTACACCTTC. It encodes CASSLGKQGRDYGYTF.

This clone appeared a few times. The CDR3 reads CASSSTVNTEAFF. CDR3 nucleotide sequence: TGTGCCAGTAGTTCGACAGTGAACACTGAAGCTTTCTTT. The chain recombines TRBV19 with TRBJ1-1; TRBD1 might be the D (5 bases). The CDR3 loop spans 13 amino acids. CDR1 and CDR2 (germline): LNHDA, SQIVND (reference sequence). V lost 5 bases and J lost 0, with 7 bases in between.

This clone was counted between two and nine times. V gene TRBV29-1 combines with J gene TRBJ2-3; TRBD2 agrees at 7 bases. CDR1 and CDR2 from the germline V gene are SQVTM and ANQGSEA. J lost 4 bases, V lost 6 bases, and 13 bases had no gene match. This CDR3 region has 15 residues. CDR3 sequence (DNA): TGCAGCGTCCACGTCCTGGGAGGGAGCGCAGATACGCAGTATTTT. Protein sequence: CSVHVLGGSADTQYF.

The table lists this clone with a few counts. The V gene is TRBV4-2, the J gene TRBJ2-7; either TRBD1 or TRBD2 may supply D (5 bases each). In germline, CDR1 is LGHNA, CDR2 YNFKEQ. V was cut by 1 base and J by 2 bases, with 12 bases left in between. This CDR3 has 15 amino acids. The CDR3 loop is CASSQGVEGTYEQYF. CDR3 DNA sequence: TGTGCCAGCAGCCAAGGCGTTGAGGGGACCTACGAGCAGTACTTC.

This clone was picked up a small number of times. This chain connects TRBV2 to TRBJ1-5, with 8 positions matching TRBD1. The V and J ends lost 7 bases and 7 bases, in that order; junction bases with no gene match: 9. The CDR3 loop spans 14 amino acids. Germline values: CDR1 SNHLY, CDR2 FYNNEI. This CDR3 is CASNLGQAGQPQHF. The CDR3 DNA is TGTGCCAGCAACCTGGGACAGGCGGGCCAGCCCCAGCATTTT.

The chain employs TRBV2 and TRBJ1-5; D is unresolved. Germline values: CDR1 SNHLY, CDR2 FYNNEI. The CDR3 has 13 amino acids. With 6 bases removed from V and 1 base from J, the gap between germline ends came to 7 bases. The CDR3 sequence: CASSGLSNQPQHF. CDR3 nucleotide sequence: TGTGCCAGCAGCGGGTTAAGCAATCAGCCCCAGCATTTT.

V and J are TRBV7-8 and TRBJ2-5; TRBD1 aligns across 8 bases. With V trimmed by 5 bases and J by 2 bases, 4 bases remained unmatched. This CDR3 contains 14 residues. Germline CDR1 SGHVS, CDR2 FQNEAQ. The CDR3 protein is CASSTGQGQETQYF. CDR3 sequence (DNA): TGTGCCAGCAGCACCGGACAGGGACAAGAGACCCAGTACTTC.

This clone has just one count. Written as DNA, the CDR3 is TGTGCCAGCAGCCCGTACCCCGGGCGGACCACCTACGAGCAGTACTTC. Protein: CASSPYPGRTTYEQYF. The V call is TRBV11-1, the J call TRBJ2-7; D call uncertain. This CDR3 has 16 amino acids. In germline, CDR1 is SGHAT, CDR2 FQDESV (reference sequence). The V gene lost 5 bases and the J gene lost 2 bases, with 19 bases spanning the gap.

The V and J genes are TRBV12-1 and TRBJ1-5. TRBV12-1 counts as a pseudogene. The CDR3 totals 16 residues. In DNA, the CDR3 is TGTGCCAGCAGCTCTCTCCGAGGGGGGAGCAATCAGCCCCAGCATTTT. As protein: CASSSLRGGSNQPQHF.

This clone was observed at least ten times. V usage is TRBV30 and J usage is TRBJ2-1, with no clear D. Germline V CDR1 and CDR2: GTSNPN, SVGIG (reference sequence). V was clipped by 1 base and J by 10 bases, with 5 bases between them. The CDR3 sequence is 10 residues long. CDR3 nucleotides: TGTGCCTGGAGTGCGGCAGAGCAGTTCTTC. Translation: CAWSAAEQFF.

The rearrangement links TRBV10-2 to TRBJ1-1; a possible D gene is TRBD1 (6 bases). The ends were cut back, 3 bases at V and 5 bases at J, with 13 bases in the middle. The CDR3 has 14 residues. The V gene's germline CDR1 is WSHSY and CDR2 SAAADI. The CDR3: CASSEKGVVTEAFF. As DNA, the CDR3 is TGCGCCAGCAGTGAAAAGGGGGTCGTTACTGAAGCTTTCTTT.

In this sample, this clone turned up a few times. This chain uses TRBV7-2 with TRBJ2-7; 8 bases are a match to TRBD2. The CDR3 contains 15 residues. The V and J ends lost 1 base and 3 bases, in that order; junction bases with no gene match: 5. CDR1 SGHTA and CDR2 FQGNSA come from the germline V gene. CDR3 nucleotide sequence: TGTGCCAGCAGCTTAGAACTAGCGGCTTACTACGAGCAGTACTTC. Translating it yields CASSLELAAYYEQYF.

The genes are TRBV5-1 and TRBJ2-6; no definite D call. CDR1 and CDR2 (germline): SGHRS, YFSETQ. Trimming shortened V by 4 bases and J by 3 bases, and 14 bases separated the two germline ends. This CDR3 spans 16 amino acids. CDR3 residues: CASSLGGQVGANVLTF. The CDR3 nucleotides read TGCGCCAGCAGCCTGGGTGGGCAGGTTGGGGCCAACGTCCTGACTTTC.

V gene TRBV7-2 combines with J gene TRBJ1-5, with D uncertain. CDR3 length: 15 residues. With 5 bases removed from V and 1 base from J, the gap between germline ends came to 12 bases. Germline CDR1 reads SGHTA; CDR2 reads FQGNSA. This CDR3 reads CASSLGSGSNQPQHF. CDR3 DNA: TGTGCCAGCAGCCTGGGGTCTGGGAGCAATCAGCCCCAGCATTTT.

Comment on this clone: The same CDR3 is also encoded by other DNA sequences in this sample. The chain is built from TRBV6-5 and TRBJ1-4; tentatively, D is TRBD1 (5 bases). The germline V and J ends were trimmed by 2 bases and 3 bases, with 7 bases remaining between them. The CDR3 has 14 residues. The germline V gene encodes CDR1 MNHEY and CDR2 SVGAGI. The CDR3 bases are TGTGCCAGCAGTTACCAGGGCTCTAATGAAAAACTGTTTTTT. Its translation: CASSYQGSNEKLFF.

This clone occurred a few times. This chain uses TRBV5-8 with TRBJ1-5; D gene unclear. This CDR3 comprises 16 residues. Germline V gene lookup returns CDR1 SGHTS and CDR2 YDEGEE. The ends were cut back, 4 bases at V and 1 base at J, with 15 bases in the middle. The CDR3 protein is CASSHGKGRSNQPQHF. The DNA of the CDR3 is TGTGCCAGCAGCCATGGGAAAGGGCGAAGCAATCAGCCCCAGCATTTT. Complete variable domain (other parts from reference TRBV5-8 and TRBJ1-5): EAGVTQSPTHLIKTRGQQATLRCSPISGHTSVYWYQQALGLGLQFLLWYDEGEERNRGNFPPRFSGRQFPNYSSELNVNALELEDSALYLCASSHGKGRSNQPQHFGDGTRLSIL.

The gene calls are TRBV5-1 and TRBJ2-2; TRBD2 aligns across 9 bases. With V trimmed by 4 bases and J by 8 bases, 9 bases remained unmatched. Germline CDR1 reads SGHRS; CDR2 reads YFSETQ. This CDR3 is built from 15 residues. CDR3 in amino acids: CASSQGLASGGELFF. For the CDR3, the DNA is TGCGCCAGCAGCCAGGGACTAGCATCTGGTGGGGAGCTGTTTTTT.